The clone carrying this T cell receptor (beta chain) was seen a few times. Its antigen is as yet unknown. V dropped 0 bases and J dropped 2 bases, with 26 bases sitting between them. The CDR3 sequence is 22 residues long. Germline V gene data show CDR1 as LGHNA and CDR2 as YSLEER. The TCR cDNA carried a universal primer site and UMIs from 5'RACE template switching. MiXCR was run by TCRdb on the 5' RACE reads, yielding one entry per CDR3 protein. The top ten clones hold around a quarter of a sample with a few hundred thousand distinct CDR3 sequences, approximately 3.8% of them seen once. This entry comes from a study of T cells after yellow fever vaccination. General observations from the study: A small proportion of clonotypes was detected in both the CD4 and CD8 compartments. Any FACS-sorted repertoire could hold abundant clonotypes that contaminate it from the bulk population.

This specimen consisted of PBMCs, obtained on the day of the yellow fever booster vaccination. J is TRBJ2-6 and V is TRBV4-3, with a possible D match to TRBD1 (5 bases). This clonotype originated in a man between 18 and 35 years old who received the YFV17D yellow fever vaccine. The CDR3 DNA sequence: TGCGCCAGCAGCCAAGATAGTGGAGTTTGGGGCAGGGCTAGACCTGGGGCCAACGTCCTGACTTTC. Its translation is CASSQDSGVWGRARPGANVLTF.